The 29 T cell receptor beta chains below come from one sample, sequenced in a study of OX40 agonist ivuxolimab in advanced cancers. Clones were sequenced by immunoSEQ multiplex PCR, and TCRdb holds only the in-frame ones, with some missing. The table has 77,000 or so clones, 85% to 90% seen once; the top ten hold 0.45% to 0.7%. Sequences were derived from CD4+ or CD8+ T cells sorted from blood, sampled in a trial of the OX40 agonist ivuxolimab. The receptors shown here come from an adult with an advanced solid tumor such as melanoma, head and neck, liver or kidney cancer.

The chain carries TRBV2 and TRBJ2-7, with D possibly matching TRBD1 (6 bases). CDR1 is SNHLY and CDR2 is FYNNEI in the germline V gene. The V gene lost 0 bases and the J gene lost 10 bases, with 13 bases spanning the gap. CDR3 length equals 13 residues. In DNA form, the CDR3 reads TGTGCCAGCAGTGAAGCGCTTTGGGGACAACAGTACTTC. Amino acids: CASSEALWGQQYF.

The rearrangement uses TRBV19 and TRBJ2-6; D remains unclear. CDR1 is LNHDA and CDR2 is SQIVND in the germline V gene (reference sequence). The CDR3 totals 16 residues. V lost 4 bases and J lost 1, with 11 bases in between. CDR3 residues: CASSKHSSSGANVLTF. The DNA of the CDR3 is TGTGCCAGTAGTAAACATTCTAGTTCTGGGGCCAACGTCCTGACTTTC. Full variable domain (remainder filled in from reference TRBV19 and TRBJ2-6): DGGITQSPKYLFRKEGQNVTLSCEQNLNHDAMYWYRQDPGQGLRLIYYSQIVNDFQKGDIAEGYSVSREKKESFPLTVTSAQKNPTAFYLCASSKHSSSGANVLTFGAGSRLTVL.

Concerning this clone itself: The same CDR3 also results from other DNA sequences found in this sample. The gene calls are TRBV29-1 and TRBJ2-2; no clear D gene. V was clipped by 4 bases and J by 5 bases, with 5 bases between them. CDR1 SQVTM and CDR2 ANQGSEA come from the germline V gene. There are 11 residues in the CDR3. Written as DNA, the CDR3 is TGCAGCGTTGGTGGGACCGGGGAGCTGTTTTTT. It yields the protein CSVGGTGELFF.

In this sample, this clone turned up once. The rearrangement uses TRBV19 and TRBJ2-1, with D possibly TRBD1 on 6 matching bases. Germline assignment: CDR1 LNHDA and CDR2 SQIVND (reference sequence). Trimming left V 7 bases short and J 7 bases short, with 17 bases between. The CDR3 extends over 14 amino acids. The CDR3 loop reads CASTPRGIQNEQFF. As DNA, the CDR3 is TGTGCCAGTACCCCTAGGGGGATTCAAAATGAGCAGTTCTTC.

The chain's CDR3 is CASSSLKSPSLEQYF. CDR3 nucleotide sequence: TGTGCCAGCAGTTCCCTCAAATCCCCTTCTTTGGAGCAGTACTTC. This chain joins TRBV28 and TRBJ2-7; D call uncertain. CDR1 and CDR2 (germline): MDHEN, SYDVKM. Trimming removed 4 bases from V and 7 bases from J, with 20 bases in between. The length of the CDR3 is 15 residues.

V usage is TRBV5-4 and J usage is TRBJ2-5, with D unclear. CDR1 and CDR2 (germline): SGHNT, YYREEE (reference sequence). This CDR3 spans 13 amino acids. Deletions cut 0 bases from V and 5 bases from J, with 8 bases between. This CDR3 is CASSLVQSETQYF. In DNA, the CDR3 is TGTGCCAGCAGCTTGGTTCAGTCGGAGACCCAGTACTTC.

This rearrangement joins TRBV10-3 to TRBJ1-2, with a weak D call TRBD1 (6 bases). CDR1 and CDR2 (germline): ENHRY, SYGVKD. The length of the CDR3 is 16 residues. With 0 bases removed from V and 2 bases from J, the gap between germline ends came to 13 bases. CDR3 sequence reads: CAISESKQGLNYGYTF. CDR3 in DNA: TGTGCCATCAGTGAGTCGAAACAGGGCTTGAACTATGGCTACACCTTC.

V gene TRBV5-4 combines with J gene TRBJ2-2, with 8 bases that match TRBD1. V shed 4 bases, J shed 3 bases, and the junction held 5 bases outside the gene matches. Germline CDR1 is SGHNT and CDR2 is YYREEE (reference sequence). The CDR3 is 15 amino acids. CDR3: CASSRRGLDTGELFF. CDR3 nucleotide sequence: TGTGCCAGCAGCCGCAGGGGGCTGGACACCGGGGAGCTGTTTTTT.

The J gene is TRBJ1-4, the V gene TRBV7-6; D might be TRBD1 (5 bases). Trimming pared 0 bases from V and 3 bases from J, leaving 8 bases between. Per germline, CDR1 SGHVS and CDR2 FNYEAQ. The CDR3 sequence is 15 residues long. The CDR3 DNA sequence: TGTGCCAGCAGCTTAGCGGCAGGGTCTAATGAAAAACTGTTTTTT. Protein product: CASSLAAGSNEKLFF.

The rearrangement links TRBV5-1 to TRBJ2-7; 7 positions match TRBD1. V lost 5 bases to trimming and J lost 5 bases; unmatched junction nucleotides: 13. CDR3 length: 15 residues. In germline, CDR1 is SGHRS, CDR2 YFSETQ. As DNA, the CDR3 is TGCGCCAGCAGTTATGGACAGGTCTCAGGGGACGAGCAGTACTTC. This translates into CASSYGQVSGDEQYF.

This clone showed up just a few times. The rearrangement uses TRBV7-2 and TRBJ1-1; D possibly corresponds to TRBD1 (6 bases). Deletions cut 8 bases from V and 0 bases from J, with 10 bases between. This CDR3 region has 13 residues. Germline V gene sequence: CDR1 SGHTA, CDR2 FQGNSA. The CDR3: CASGGQLNTEAFF. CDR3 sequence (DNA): TGTGCCAGCGGAGGACAGCTGAACACTGAAGCTTTCTTT.

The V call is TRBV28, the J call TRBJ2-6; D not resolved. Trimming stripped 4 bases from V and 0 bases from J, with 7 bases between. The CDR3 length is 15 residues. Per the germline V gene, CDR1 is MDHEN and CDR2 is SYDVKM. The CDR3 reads CASSSHSSGANVLTF. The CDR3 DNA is TGTGCCAGCAGTTCTCATAGCTCTGGGGCCAACGTCCTGACTTTC.

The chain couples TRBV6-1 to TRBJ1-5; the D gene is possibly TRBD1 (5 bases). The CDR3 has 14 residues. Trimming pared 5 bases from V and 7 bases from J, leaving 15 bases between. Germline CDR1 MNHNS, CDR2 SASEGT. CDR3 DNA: TGTGCCAGCAGTCACCGGGACCTAGGACAGCCCCAGCATTTT. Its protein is CASSHRDLGQPQHF.

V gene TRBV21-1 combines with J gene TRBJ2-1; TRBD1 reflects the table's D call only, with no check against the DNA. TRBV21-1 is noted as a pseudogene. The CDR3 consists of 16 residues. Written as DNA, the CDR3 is TGTGCCAGCAGCAAACGTCCGGGACATATGAACAATGAGCAGTTCTTC. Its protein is CASSKRPGHMNNEQFF.

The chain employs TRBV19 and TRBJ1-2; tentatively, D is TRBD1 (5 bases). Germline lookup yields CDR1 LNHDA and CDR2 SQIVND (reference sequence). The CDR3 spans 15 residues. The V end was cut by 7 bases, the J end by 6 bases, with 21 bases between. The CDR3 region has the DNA TGTGCCAGTAATATTGATGAGGGGCAGGGCGATGGCTACACCTTC. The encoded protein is CASNIDEGQGDGYTF.

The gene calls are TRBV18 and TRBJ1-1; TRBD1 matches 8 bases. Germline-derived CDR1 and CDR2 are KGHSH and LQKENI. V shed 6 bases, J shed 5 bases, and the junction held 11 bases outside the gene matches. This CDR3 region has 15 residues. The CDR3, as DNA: TGTGCCAGCTCTCAAAGGACAGGGAAGGATACTGAAGCTTTCTTT. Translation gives CASSQRTGKDTEAFF.

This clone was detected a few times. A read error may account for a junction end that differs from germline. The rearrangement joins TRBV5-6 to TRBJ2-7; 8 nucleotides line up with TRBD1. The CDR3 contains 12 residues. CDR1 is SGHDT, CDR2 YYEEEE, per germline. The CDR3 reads CASSLRGQVVLF. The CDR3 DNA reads TGTGCCAGCAGCTTGAGGGGACAGGTCGTTCTCTTC.

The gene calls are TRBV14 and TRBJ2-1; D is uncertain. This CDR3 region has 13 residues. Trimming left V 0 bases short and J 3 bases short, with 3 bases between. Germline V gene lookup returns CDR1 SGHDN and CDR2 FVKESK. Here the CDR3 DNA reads TGTGCCAGCAGCCAAGATTTCTACAATGAGCAGTTCTTC. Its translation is CASSQDFYNEQFF.

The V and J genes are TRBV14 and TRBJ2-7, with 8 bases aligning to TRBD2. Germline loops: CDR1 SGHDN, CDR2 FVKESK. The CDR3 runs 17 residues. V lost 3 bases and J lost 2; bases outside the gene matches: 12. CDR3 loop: CASSHLPGTSRPYEQYF. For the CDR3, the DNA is TGTGCCAGCAGCCACCTACCCGGGACTAGTAGGCCCTACGAGCAGTACTTC.

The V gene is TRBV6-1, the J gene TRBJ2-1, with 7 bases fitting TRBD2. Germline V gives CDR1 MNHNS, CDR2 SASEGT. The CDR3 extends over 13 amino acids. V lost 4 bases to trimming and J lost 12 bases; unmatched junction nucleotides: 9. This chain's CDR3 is CASSGAGDVGQFF. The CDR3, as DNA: TGTGCCAGCAGTGGGGCGGGAGATGTGGGGCAGTTCTTC.

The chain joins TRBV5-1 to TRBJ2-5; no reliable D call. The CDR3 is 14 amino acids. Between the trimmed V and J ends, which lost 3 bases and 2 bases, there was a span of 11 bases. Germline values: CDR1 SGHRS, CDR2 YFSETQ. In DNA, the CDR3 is TGCGCCAGCAGCTACCATGGCCAGCAAGAGACCCAGTACTTC. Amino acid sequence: CASSYHGQQETQYF.

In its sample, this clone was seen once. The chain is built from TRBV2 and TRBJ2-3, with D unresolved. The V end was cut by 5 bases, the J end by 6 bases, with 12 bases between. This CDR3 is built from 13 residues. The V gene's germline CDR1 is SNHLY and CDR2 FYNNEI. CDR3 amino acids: CASSLAPPDTQYF. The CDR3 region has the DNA TGTGCCAGCAGTCTGGCCCCCCCCGATACGCAGTATTTT.

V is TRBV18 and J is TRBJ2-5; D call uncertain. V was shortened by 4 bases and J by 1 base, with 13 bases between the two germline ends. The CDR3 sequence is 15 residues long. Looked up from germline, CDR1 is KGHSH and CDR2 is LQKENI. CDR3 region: CASSLLLVSQETQYF. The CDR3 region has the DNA TGTGCCAGCTCACTTCTTCTGGTTTCCCAAGAGACCCAGTACTTC.

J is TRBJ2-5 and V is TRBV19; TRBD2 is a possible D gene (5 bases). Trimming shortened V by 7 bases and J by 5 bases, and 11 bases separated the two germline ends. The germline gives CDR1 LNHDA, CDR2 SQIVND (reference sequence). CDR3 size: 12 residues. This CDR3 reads CASKDFGETQYF. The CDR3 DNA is TGTGCCAGTAAGGACTTCGGGGAGACCCAGTACTTC.

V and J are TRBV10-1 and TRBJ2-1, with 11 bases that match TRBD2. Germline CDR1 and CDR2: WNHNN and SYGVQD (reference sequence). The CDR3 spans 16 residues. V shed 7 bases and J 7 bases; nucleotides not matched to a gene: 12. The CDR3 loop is CASKPTSGSRVNEQFF. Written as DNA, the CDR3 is TGCGCCAGCAAACCAACTAGCGGGAGTAGAGTGAATGAGCAGTTCTTC.

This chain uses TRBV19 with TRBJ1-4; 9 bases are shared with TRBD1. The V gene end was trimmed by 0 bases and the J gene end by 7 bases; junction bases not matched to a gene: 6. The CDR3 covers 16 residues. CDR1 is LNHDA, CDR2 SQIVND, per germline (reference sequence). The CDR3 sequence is CASSIDKGQGSEKLFF. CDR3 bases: TGTGCCAGTAGTATAGATAAGGGACAGGGAAGTGAAAAACTGTTTTTT.

This chain's CDR3 is CASSSGQTAQETQYF. DNA for the CDR3: TGTGCCAGCAGCTCCGGACAGACAGCCCAAGAGACCCAGTACTTC. The chain links TRBV5-4 to TRBJ2-5, with a possible D match to TRBD1 (6 bases). Germline-derived CDR1 and CDR2 are SGHNT and YYREEE (reference sequence). The ends were cut back, 3 bases at V and 1 base at J, with 13 bases in the middle. The CDR3 is 15 residues long. The entire variable domain, with the rest obtained from reference TRBV5-4 and TRBJ2-5, is as follows: ETGVTQSPTHLIKTRGQQVTLRCSSQSGHNTVSWYQQALGQGPQFIFQYYREEENGRGNFPPRFSGLQFPNYSSELNVNALELDDSALYLCASSSGQTAQETQYFGPGTRLLVL.

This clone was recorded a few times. CDR3 sequence reads: CASSPLPGTATGNQPQHF. DNA of the CDR3: TGTGCCAGCTCACCGCTCCCCGGGACAGCGACAGGCAATCAGCCCCAGCATTTT. This chain uses TRBV18 with TRBJ1-5; 7 bases map to TRBD1. Germline V gives CDR1 KGHSH, CDR2 LQKENI. J gave up 2 bases and V 3 bases, and 13 bases lay outside the gene matches. CDR3 size: 18 residues.

CDR3 bases: TGCAGTGCTAGATCTGGGAAACTGTTTTTT. This encodes CSARSGKLFF. The chain joins TRBV20-1 to TRBJ1-4; D unresolved. The CDR3 loop spans 10 amino acids. V shed 2 bases and J shed 11 bases, with 6 bases lying between them. The V gene's germline CDR1 is DFQATT and CDR2 SNEGSKA (reference sequence).